This entry lists 4 T cell receptor beta chains sequenced from one sample in a study of T cell clonality in common variable immunodeficiency. Clones were read by immunoSEQ multiplex PCR, and TCRdb kept only the in-frame ones, dropping some. This sample carries some 50,000 clones and no singletons, and about 1.7% goes to the top ten. Sequenced input: peripheral blood mononuclear cells. The receptors come from a person aged 18-70 years in good health.

This clone was counted a few times. From the germline J gene comes the end of the CDR3, since the read stops 3 residues before it. V and J are TRBV19 and TRBJ1-1; no definite D call. CDR3 length: 13 amino acids. Germline CDR1 LNHDA, CDR2 SQIVND (reference sequence). Deletions cut 6 bases from V and 3 bases from J, with 11 bases between. CDR3 DNA, as far as it was read: TGTGCCAGTAGAACCGGCGGGGACACTGAA. Translated, it gives CASRTGGDTE. The complete CDR3 protein is CASRTGGDTEAFF.

This clone was detected many times. Sequencing ends 3 residues short of the CDR3 end; the germline J gene provides the rest. The chain employs TRBV6-4 and TRBJ2-2; D perhaps matches TRBD1 (5 bases). Between the trimmed V and J ends, which lost 2 bases and 2 bases, there was a span of 6 bases. The CDR3 has 14 residues. Looked up from germline, CDR1 is MRHNA and CDR2 is SNTAGT. CDR3 region: CASSDGQNTGELFF. Partial CDR3 DNA: TGTGCCAGCAGTGACGGACAAAACACCGGGGAG.

Points on this clone: The missing CDR3 end, 3 residues past where the read stops, is filled in from the germline J gene. The gene calls are TRBV6-1 and TRBJ2-3; 10 nucleotides align to TRBD2. The CDR3 covers 18 residues. CDR1 and CDR2 (germline): MNHNS, SASEGT. CDR3 amino acids: CASSELSSGRGGQETQYF. The covered CDR3 bases are TGTGCCAGCAGTGAACTTTCTAGCGGGAGAGGAGGCCAAGAGACG.

This clone was counted many times. The read gets to within 3 residues of the CDR3 end, and the germline J gene fills in the rest. This sequence joins TRBV5-1 and TRBJ1-1, with no clear D. CDR3 length: 14 residues. With 2 bases removed from V and 0 bases from J, the gap between germline ends came to 8 bases. Germline loops: CDR1 SGHRS, CDR2 YFSETQ. Partial CDR3 DNA: TGCGCCAGCAGCTTAAGTTCGGTGAACACTGAA. Its protein product is CASSLSSVNTE. The entire CDR3 protein reads CASSLSSVNTEAFF.